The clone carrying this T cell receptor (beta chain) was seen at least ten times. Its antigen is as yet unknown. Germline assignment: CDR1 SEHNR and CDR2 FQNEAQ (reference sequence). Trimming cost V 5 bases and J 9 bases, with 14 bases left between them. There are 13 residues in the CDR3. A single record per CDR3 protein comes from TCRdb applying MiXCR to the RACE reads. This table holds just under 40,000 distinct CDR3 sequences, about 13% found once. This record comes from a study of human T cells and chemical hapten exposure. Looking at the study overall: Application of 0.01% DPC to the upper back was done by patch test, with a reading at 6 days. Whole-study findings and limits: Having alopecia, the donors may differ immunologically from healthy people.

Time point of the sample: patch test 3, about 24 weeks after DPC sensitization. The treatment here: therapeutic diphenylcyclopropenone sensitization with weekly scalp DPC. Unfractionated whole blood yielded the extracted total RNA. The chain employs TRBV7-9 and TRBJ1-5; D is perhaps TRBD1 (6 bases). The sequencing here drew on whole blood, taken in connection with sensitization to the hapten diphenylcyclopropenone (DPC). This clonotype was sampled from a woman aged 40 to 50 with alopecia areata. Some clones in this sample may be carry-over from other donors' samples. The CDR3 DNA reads TGTGCCAGCAGCCCGGACAGCTCGTGGCCCCAGCATTTT. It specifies CASSPDSSWPQHF.